The 15 T cell receptor beta chains below all came from one sample that was sequenced in a study of CXCR3-negative and CXCR3-positive naive CD8 T cells. Their antigen targets remain unknown. The libraries of TRB cDNA were prepared using 5' RACE with UMI labels. Reprocessing the 5' RACE reads, TCRdb reports a single entry for every CDR3 protein and omits DNA. The table for this sample gives 50,000 to 65,000 distinct CDR3 sequences. Findings of the study overall: TRB CDR3s of CXCR3-positive naive cells were more hydrophobic than those of CXCR3-negative naive cells.

Sequencing was carried out using naive CXCR3+ CD8+ T cells from blood. Indicated subset: CD45RO-CCR7+CD27+CD95- naive CD8+ T cells expressing CXCR3 (TNR3+). Every receptor here comes from a human donor in good health. Some clones in this sample may be carry-over from other donors' samples.

The chain combines TRBV4-3 with TRBJ2-7. CDR1 is LGHNA and CDR2 is YSLEER in the germline V gene. The CDR3 covers 13 residues. The CDR3 loop reads CASSPDTSYEQYF.

The gene calls are TRBV27 and TRBJ1-2. This CDR3 is built from 14 residues. Germline CDR1 is MNHEY and CDR2 is SMNVEV (reference sequence). Here the CDR3 reads CASSSGNDGYGYTF.

The chain joins TRBV7-9 to TRBJ2-5. CDR1 is SEHNR and CDR2 is FQNEAQ in the germline V gene (reference sequence). The CDR3 extends over 13 amino acids. The CDR3 here is CASSSTVQETQYF.

This chain links TRBV7-6 with TRBJ2-7; TCRdb lists TRBD1, though no DNA is available to test this call. CDR3 length: 15 amino acids. The germline gives CDR1 SGHVS, CDR2 FNYEAQ. The CDR3 here is CASSLLDRGIDEQYF.

The V gene is TRBV28, the J gene TRBJ1-2; the TCRdb call, TRBD1, lacks DNA for checking. Germline values: CDR1 MDHEN, CDR2 SYDVKM. This CDR3 contains 16 residues. The CDR3 here is CASSFGVTLVYYGYTF.

The V call is TRBV2, the J call TRBJ2-5; TCRdb's assignment of TRBD1 cannot be checked, as there is no DNA. The length of the CDR3 is 15 residues. Germline lookup yields CDR1 SNHLY and CDR2 FYNNEI. The CDR3 here is CASSEGSGTHRTQYF.

This sequence joins TRBV20-1 and TRBJ2-1; TCRdb calls TRBD2, which cannot be checked without DNA. The CDR3 sequence is 15 residues long. Germline loops: CDR1 DFQATT, CDR2 SNEGSKA (reference sequence). This CDR3 is CSAKSIRDYYNEQFF.

The rearrangement links TRBV6-5 to TRBJ2-1; TCRdb gives TRBD1 as the D gene, but with no DNA this cannot be confirmed. Germline values: CDR1 MNHEY, CDR2 SVGAGI. The CDR3 contains 15 residues. The CDR3 is CASRVQGFAYNEQFF.

The chain combines TRBV14 with TRBJ2-7; there is no DNA to check the TCRdb D call of TRBD1. The V gene's germline CDR1 is SGHDN and CDR2 FVKESK. This CDR3 is built from 13 residues. This CDR3 is CASSRDSPYEQYF.

The J gene is TRBJ2-2, the V gene TRBV4-3. CDR1 and CDR2 (germline): LGHNA, YSLEER. There are 16 residues in the CDR3. CDR3: CASSQDLEFYTGELFF.

The chain combines TRBV3-1 with TRBJ2-7. There are 12 residues in the CDR3. The V gene's germline CDR1 is LGHDT and CDR2 YNNKEL (reference sequence). The CDR3 sequence: CASSFGAYEQYF.

The V and J genes are TRBV28 and TRBJ2-7; checking the TCRdb D call of TRBD1 is not possible without DNA. Germline CDR1 MDHEN, CDR2 SYDVKM. The CDR3 is made up of 13 amino acids. The CDR3 reads CASRGGLSTEQYF.

J is TRBJ2-3 and V is TRBV29-1. Germline-derived CDR1 and CDR2 are SQVTM and ANQGSEA. The CDR3 is 17 amino acids. Here the CDR3 reads CSVDYPLGRISTDTQYF.

This chain links TRBV6-4 with TRBJ2-1; TCRdb designates TRBD2, a call that cannot be tested without DNA. The CDR3 has 13 residues. Germline V gene data show CDR1 as MRHNA and CDR2 as SNTAGT. The CDR3 loop is CASSDLLAGEQFF.

V usage is TRBV5-5 and J usage is TRBJ2-1; as DNA is missing, the TRBD1 call by TCRdb cannot be tested. CDR3 length equals 14 residues. Germline CDR1 SGHKS, CDR2 YYEKEE (reference sequence). The CDR3 reads CASSPDGQFTEQFF.